The 5 T cell receptor beta chains below all came from one sample that was sequenced in a study of regulatory T cells in long-lasting Graves disease. Construction of the TCR beta libraries employed iRepertoire HTBI primers in conjunction with Arm-PCR of CDR3 regions. TCRdb re-called the multiplex PCR reads with MiXCR, one entry per CDR3 protein. The data show approximately 350,000 distinct CDR3 sequences, approximately 25% seen once. The time point is: persistent/refractory GD, antithyroid drugs over 5 years with positive TRAb. The TCR library was made from RNA that had been extracted from PBMCs in TRIzol. Sequenced material: peripheral blood mononuclear cells (PBMCs), taken when the disease was refractory, from a patient treated with antithyroid drugs. All receptors come from a woman aged 40 to 55 with Graves disease.

This sequence joins TRBV5-1 and TRBJ1-4, with 10 nucleotides matching TRBD1. After removal of 3 bases from V and 8 bases from J, the junction contained 10 bases not matched to a gene. The CDR3 runs to 16 residues. Germline V gene sequence: CDR1 SGHRS, CDR2 YFSETQ. This CDR3 reads CASSSSYGTGEEKLFF. CDR3 nucleotide sequence: TGCGCCAGCAGCTCTTCCTATGGGACAGGGGAGGAAAAACTGTTTTTT.

Ten or more counts support this clonotype. This rearrangement joins TRBV2 to TRBJ2-2; D remains unclear. V lost 7 bases to trimming and J lost 0 bases, with 12 bases between them. This CDR3 has 15 residues. Germline CDR1 reads SNHLY; CDR2 reads FYNNEI. The CDR3 is CASTYGTANTGELFF. The DNA for the CDR3 is TGTGCCAGCACTTACGGCACAGCGAACACCGGGGAGCTGTTTTTT.

On this clonotype: This may arise from a read error, as a much more abundant clone is one base away. The chain couples TRBV2 to TRBJ2-7; perhaps D is TRBD1 or TRBD2 (5 bases each). Germline lookup yields CDR1 SNHLY and CDR2 FYNNEI. V shed 1 base and J shed 2 bases, with 12 bases lying between them. The CDR3 is 15 amino acids. CDR3 DNA sequence: TGTGCCAGCAGTGAAGAGCGGATAGGGGCCTACGAGCAGTACTTC. This sequence encodes CASSEERIGAYEQYF.

At least ten counts were recorded for this clonotype. This chain joins TRBV6-1 and TRBJ2-7; TRBD2 aligns across 8 bases. Germline-derived CDR1 and CDR2 are MNHNS and SASEGT. The CDR3 spans 14 residues. The J segment lost 3 bases and the V segment lost 9 bases, leaving 10 bases of the junction unmatched. The CDR3: CASDIAGISYEQYF. CDR3 DNA sequence: TGTGCCAGTGATATAGCGGGAATTAGCTACGAGCAGTACTTC.

The chain has TRBV7-8 and TRBJ1-1; D might be TRBD1 (6 bases). Germline values: CDR1 SGHVS, CDR2 FQNEAQ. The CDR3 contains 16 residues. Trimming took 5 bases from V and 0 from J, leaving 16 bases between them. For the CDR3, the DNA is TGTGCCAGCAGCCGGACAGTCGGGATTATGAACACTGAAGCTTTCTTT. Its protein is CASSRTVGIMNTEAFF.